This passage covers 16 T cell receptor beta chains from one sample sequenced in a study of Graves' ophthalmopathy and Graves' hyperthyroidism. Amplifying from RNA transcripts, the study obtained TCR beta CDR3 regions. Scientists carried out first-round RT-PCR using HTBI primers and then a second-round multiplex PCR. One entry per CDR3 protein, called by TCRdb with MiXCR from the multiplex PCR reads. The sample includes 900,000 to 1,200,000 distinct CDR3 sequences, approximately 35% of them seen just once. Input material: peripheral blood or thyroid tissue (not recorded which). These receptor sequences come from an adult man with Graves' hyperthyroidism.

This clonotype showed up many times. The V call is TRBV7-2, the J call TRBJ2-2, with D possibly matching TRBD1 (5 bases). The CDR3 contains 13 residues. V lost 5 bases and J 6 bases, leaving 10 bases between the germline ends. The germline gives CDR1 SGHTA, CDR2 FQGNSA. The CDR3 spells CASSTTVSGELFF. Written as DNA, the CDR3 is TGTGCCAGCAGCACGACAGTCTCCGGGGAGCTGTTTTTT.

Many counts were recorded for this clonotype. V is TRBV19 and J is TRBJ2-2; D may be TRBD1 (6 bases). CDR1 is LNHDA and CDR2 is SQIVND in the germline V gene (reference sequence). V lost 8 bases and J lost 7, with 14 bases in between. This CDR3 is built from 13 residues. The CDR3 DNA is TGTGCCAGTGGACAGCGCCTAGTCGGGGAGCTGTTTTTT. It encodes CASGQRLVGELFF.

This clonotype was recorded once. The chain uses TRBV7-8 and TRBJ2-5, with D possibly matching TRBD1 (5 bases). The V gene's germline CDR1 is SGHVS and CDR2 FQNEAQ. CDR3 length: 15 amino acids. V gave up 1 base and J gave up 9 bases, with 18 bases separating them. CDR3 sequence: CASSLEAGFNQPQYF. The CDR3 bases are TGTGCCAGCAGCTTAGAGGCAGGGTTCAATCAGCCCCAGTACTTC.

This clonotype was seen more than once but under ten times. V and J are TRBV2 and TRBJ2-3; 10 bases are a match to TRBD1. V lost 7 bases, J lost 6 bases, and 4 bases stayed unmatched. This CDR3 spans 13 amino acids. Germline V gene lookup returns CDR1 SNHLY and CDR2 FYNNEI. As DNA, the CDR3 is TGTGCCAGCATGGGACAGGGGAGGGATACGCAGTATTTT. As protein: CASMGQGRDTQYF.

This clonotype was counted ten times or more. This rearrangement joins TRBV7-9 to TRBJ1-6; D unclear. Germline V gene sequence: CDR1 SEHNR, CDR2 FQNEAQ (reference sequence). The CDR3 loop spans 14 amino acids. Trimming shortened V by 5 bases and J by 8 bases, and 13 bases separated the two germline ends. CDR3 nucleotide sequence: TGTGCCAGCAGCCCTCCAAGGGCTCATTCACCCCTCCACTTT. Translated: CASSPPRAHSPLHF.

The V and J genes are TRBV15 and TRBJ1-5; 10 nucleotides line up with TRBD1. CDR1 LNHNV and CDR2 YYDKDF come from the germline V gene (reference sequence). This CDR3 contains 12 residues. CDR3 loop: CATGQGHEPQHF. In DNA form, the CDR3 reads TGTGCTACGGGACAGGGGCACGAGCCCCAGCATTTT.

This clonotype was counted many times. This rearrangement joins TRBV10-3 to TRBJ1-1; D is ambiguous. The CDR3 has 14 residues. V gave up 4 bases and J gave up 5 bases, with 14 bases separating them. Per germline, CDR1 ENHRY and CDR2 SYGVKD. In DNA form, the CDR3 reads TGTGCCATCAGTGCCGCATTGGGAAGTACTGAAGCTTTCTTT. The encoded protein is CAISAALGSTEAFF.

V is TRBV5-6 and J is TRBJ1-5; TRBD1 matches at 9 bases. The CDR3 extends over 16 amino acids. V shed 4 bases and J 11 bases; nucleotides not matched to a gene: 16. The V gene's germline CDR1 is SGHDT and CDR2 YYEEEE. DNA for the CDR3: TGTGCCAGCAGCCTGGGGTCGGACAGGGGAAGAGAGACCCAGCATTTT. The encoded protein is CASSLGSDRGRETQHF.

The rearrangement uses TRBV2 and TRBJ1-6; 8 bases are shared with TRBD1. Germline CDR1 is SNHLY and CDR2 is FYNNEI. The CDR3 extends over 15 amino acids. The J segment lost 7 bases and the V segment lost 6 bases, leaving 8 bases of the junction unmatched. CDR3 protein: CASRDRVRRNSPLHF. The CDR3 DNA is TGTGCCAGCAGGGACAGGGTTCGCCGCAATTCACCCCTCCACTTT.

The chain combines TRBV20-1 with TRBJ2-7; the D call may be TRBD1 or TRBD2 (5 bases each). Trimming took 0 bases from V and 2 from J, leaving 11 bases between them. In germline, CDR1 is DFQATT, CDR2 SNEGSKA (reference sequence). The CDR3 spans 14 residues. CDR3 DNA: TGCAGTGCTAGAGATCACCAGGGAGCCTACGAGCAGTACTTC. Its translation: CSARDHQGAYEQYF.

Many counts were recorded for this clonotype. This CDR3 is CASSTPLGAEAFF. CDR3 nucleotides: TGTGCCAGTAGTACCCCGTTAGGAGCTGAAGCTTTCTTT. This chain connects TRBV19 to TRBJ1-1; D not certain. Trimming removed 4 bases at V and 6 bases at J, with 12 bases between. The CDR3 consists of 13 residues. Per the germline V gene, CDR1 is LNHDA and CDR2 is SQIVND (reference sequence).

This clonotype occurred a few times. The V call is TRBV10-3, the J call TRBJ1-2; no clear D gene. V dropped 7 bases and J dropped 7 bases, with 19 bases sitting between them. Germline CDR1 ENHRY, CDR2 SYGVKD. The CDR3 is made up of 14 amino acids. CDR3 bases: TGTGCCATCAATTGGGGAGGGCAGGATAGTGGCTACACCTTC. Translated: CAINWGGQDSGYTF.

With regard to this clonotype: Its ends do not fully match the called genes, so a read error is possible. The CDR3 reads CANSPGGAMGYEQYF. In DNA, the CDR3 is TGTGCCAACAGTCCAGGGGGCGCGATGGGCTACGAGCAGTACTTC. This chain connects TRBV25-1 to TRBJ2-7; TRBD1 matches at 8 bases. CDR3 length equals 15 residues. Germline V gene lookup returns CDR1 MGHDK and CDR2 SYGVNS.

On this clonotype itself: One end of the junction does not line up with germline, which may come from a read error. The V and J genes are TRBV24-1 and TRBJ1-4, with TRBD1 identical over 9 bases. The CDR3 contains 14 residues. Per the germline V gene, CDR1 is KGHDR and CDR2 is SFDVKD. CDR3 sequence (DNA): TGTGCCAGCAGTCTCGGGACAGGGTTTGGAAAACTGTTTTTT. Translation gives CASSLGTGFGKLFF.

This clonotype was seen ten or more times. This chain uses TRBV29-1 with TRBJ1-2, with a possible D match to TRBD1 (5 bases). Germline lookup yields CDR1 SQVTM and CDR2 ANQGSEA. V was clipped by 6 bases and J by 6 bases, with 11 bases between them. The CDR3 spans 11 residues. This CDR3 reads CSVLRGDGYTF. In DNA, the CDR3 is TGCAGCGTCCTCCGGGGCGATGGCTACACCTTC.

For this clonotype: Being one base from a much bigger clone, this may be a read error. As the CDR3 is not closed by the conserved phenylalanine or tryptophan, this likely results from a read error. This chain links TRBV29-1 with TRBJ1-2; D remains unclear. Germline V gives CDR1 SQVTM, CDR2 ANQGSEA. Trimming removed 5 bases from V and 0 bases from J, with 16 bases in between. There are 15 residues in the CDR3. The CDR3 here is CSVYSTGQPNYGYTS. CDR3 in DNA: TGCAGCGTTTATTCAACTGGGCAGCCTAACTATGGCTACACCTCC.